This TCR beta chain emerged from a study of T cell responses to AZD1222 COVID-19 vaccine. The repertoire was sequenced with immunoSEQ multiplex PCR; TCRdb's copy has only in-frame clones and lacks some. The table lists about 140,000 clones, around nine tenths of them singletons, with around 3.6% in the top ten. This CDR3 spans 14 amino acids. The chain couples TRBV21-1 to TRBJ2-7; TRBD2 reflects the table's D call only, with no check against the DNA. TRBV21-1 is classified as a pseudogene. The sample in question was peripheral blood, obtained on day 0 of AZD1222 vaccination. This clonotype was obtained from an adult in good health. The CDR3 is CARKRGGVLGEQYF. Here the CDR3 DNA reads TGTGCCAGGAAACGGGGAGGGGTGTTGGGAGAGCAGTACTTC.